This T cell receptor (beta chain) came from a study of blood T cell repertoires in COVID-19. Study-level background: Samples representing acute and convalescent COVID-19 were sourced from the United States, Italy and Spain.

All recovered Cohort 3 donors got two negative PCRs, got clearance, or saw symptom resolution. The CDR3 sequence is 13 residues long. V lost 5 bases and J 0 bases, leaving 4 bases between the germline ends. CDR1 is SEHNR and CDR2 is FQNEAQ in the germline V gene (reference sequence). Assay: immunoSEQ multiplex PCR; the TCRdb copy retains only in-frame clones and omits some. Seen here are about 300,000 clones, around nine tenths observed once, and the top ten hold over 2%. Material for sequencing was PBMCs or T cells enriched from blood (not recorded which). The sequence derives from a woman between 18 and 29 years old who had recovered from COVID-19. V is TRBV7-9 and J is TRBJ2-2; D uncertain. CDR3 nucleotides: TGTGCCAGCAGCGCGCCGAACACCGGGGAGCTGTTTTTT. This encodes CASSAPNTGELFF.